This entry lists 3 T cell receptor beta chains sequenced from one sample in a study of shared clonotypes between healthy human individuals. The protocol was immunoSEQ multiplex PCR, while the TCRdb copy is restricted to in-frame clones and leaves out a portion. There are approximately 710,000 clones in the sample; roughly 87% occur only once, and 34% lies in the top ten. Sequenced sample: memory CD8+ T cells from PBMCs. The subset is: CD45RO+ cells pooled with CCR7-negative TemRA cells. These receptors all stem from a man aged 18 to 30 in good health. Some clones in this sample may be carry-over from other donors' samples.

V is TRBV27 and J is TRBJ2-1; unclear D gene. The germline CDR1 and CDR2 sequences are MNHEY and SMNVEV (reference sequence). Trimming removed 10 bases at V and 4 bases at J, with 23 bases between. CDR3 length: 16 amino acids. DNA of the CDR3: TGTGCCACCTCGGAAGCCCCCCCGATTCTATACAATGAGCAGTTCTTC. This codes for CATSEAPPILYNEQFF.

The CDR3 protein is CASSPTDRSGYTF. As DNA, the CDR3 is TGTGCCAGCAGCCCTACTGACAGATCCGGCTACACCTTC. The gene calls are TRBV7-9 and TRBJ1-2; possible D gene TRBD1, 5 bases. The CDR3 loop spans 13 amino acids. The V and J ends lost 5 bases and 8 bases respectively, with 15 bases between them. Germline-derived CDR1 and CDR2 are SEHNR and FQNEAQ (reference sequence). The entire variable domain, with the rest obtained from reference TRBV7-9 and TRBJ1-2, is as follows: DTGVSQNPRHKITKRGQNVTFRCDPISEHNRLYWYRQTLGQGPEFLTYFQNEAQLEKSRLLSDRFSAERPKGSFSTLEIQRTEQGDSAMYLCASSPTDRSGYTFGSGTRLTVV.

V gene TRBV7-8 combines with J gene TRBJ1-3; 7 bases line up with TRBD1. Unmatched junction bases numbered 13, after V lost 1 base and J lost 4 bases. The CDR3 runs to 18 residues. The germline CDR1 and CDR2 sequences are SGHVS and FQNEAQ. This chain's CDR3 is CASSLVIPGGRSGNTIYF. The CDR3 nucleotides are TGTGCCAGCAGCTTAGTGATTCCAGGGGGAAGGTCGGGAAACACCATATATTTT.